These 7 T cell receptor beta chains share one sample of origin, sequenced in a study of blood T cell repertoires in COVID-19. The protocol was immunoSEQ multiplex PCR, while the TCRdb copy is restricted to in-frame clones and leaves out a portion. The repertoire consists of about 140,000 clones, with more than 70% occurring once and the leading ten covering approximately 8.3%. The material sequenced was peripheral blood. The receptors stem from a woman in her sixties or seventies with acute or convalescent COVID-19.

The rearrangement links TRBV5-4 to TRBJ2-1; 8 positions agree with TRBD2. Per the germline V gene, CDR1 is SGHNT and CDR2 is YYREEE (reference sequence). V gave up 10 bases and J gave up 8 bases; unmatched junction bases: 17. CDR3 size: 15 residues. CDR3 coding DNA: TGTGCCGGACGTGGGGGGCGGGGGGCCCGAGATGAGCAGTTCTTC. It is translated as CAGRGGRGARDEQFF.

This chain links TRBV10-2 with TRBJ2-3; D is perhaps TRBD2 (7 bases). V shed 11 bases and J shed 0 bases, with 18 bases lying between them. CDR1 and CDR2 (germline): WSHSY, SAAADI. The CDR3 consists of 15 residues. The CDR3 region has the DNA TGCGCCGGGGGCGGGCGGGGGCTGAGCACAGATACGCAGTATTTT. As protein: CAGGGRGLSTDTQYF.

This chain links TRBV30 with TRBJ2-7; D is possibly TRBD1 (6 bases). Germline loops: CDR1 GTSNPN, CDR2 SVGIG (reference sequence). CDR3 size: 14 residues. Between the trimmed V and J ends, which lost 2 bases and 0 bases, there was a span of 11 bases. For the CDR3, the DNA is TGTGCCTGGAGTCCTGGACAGTTCTCCTACGAGCAGTACTTC. This gives the protein CAWSPGQFSYEQYF.

The chain employs TRBV11-3 and TRBJ2-1, with TRBD2 matching 11 bases. This CDR3 contains 20 residues. Germline CDR1 SGHNT, CDR2 YENEEA. The trim removed 5 bases at V and 6 bases at J, leaving 21 bases unmatched. CDR3 sequence reads: CASSRPGLAAFRRGGNEQFF. The CDR3 bases are TGTGCCAGCAGCCGACCGGGACTAGCGGCCTTCCGACGGGGGGGCAATGAGCAGTTCTTC.

In this sample, this clone is medium-sized. This sequence joins TRBV11-1 and TRBJ1-6; the D is unclear. V dropped 2 bases and J dropped 4 bases, with 6 bases sitting between them. The length of the CDR3 is 14 residues. Germline CDR1 SGHAT, CDR2 FQDESV (reference sequence). CDR3 amino acids: CASSLWQYNSPLHF. For the CDR3, the DNA is TGTGCCAGCAGCTTATGGCAGTATAATTCACCCCTCCACTTT. The entire variable domain, with the rest obtained from reference TRBV11-1 and TRBJ1-6, is as follows: EAEVAQSPRYKITEKSQAVAFWCDPISGHATLYWYRQILGQGPELLVQFQDESVVDDSQLPKDRFSAERLKGVDSTLKIQPAELGDSAMYLCASSLWQYNSPLHFGNGTRLTVT.

This chain joins TRBV5-1 and TRBJ2-7; 8 nucleotides match TRBD2. Germline CDR1 reads SGHRS; CDR2 reads YFSETQ. This CDR3 has 15 amino acids. The J segment lost 0 bases and the V segment lost 0 bases, leaving 2 bases of the junction unmatched. In nucleotides, the CDR3 is TGCGCCAGCAGCTTGGAGCGGGGGCGCTCCTACGAGCAGTACTTC. Encoded protein: CASSLERGRSYEQYF.

V usage is TRBV3-1 (or the pseudogene TRBV3-2) and J usage is TRBJ1-4, with D maybe TRBD1 (6 bases). CDR3 size: 16 residues. The germline V gene has CDR1 LGHDT and CDR2 YNNKEL (reference sequence). V lost 4 bases and J 1 base, leaving 13 bases between the germline ends. For the CDR3, the DNA is TGTGCCAGCAGCCGATTACAGGGTGTAACTAATGAAAAACTGTTTTTT. Its translation is CASSRLQGVTNEKLFF.